Sequencing of this T cell receptor (beta chain) was carried out in a study of blood T cell repertoires in COVID-19. Study-level information: Acute and convalescent COVID-19 samples came from the United States, Italy and Spain. From T cells, B-cell-depleted T cells, or PBMCs came the material, which was cDNA or gDNA.

Original processing notes: For nucleated cells, counts were estimated from reference gene primer amplification. This table comes from immunoSEQ multiplex PCR, and its TCRdb copy is limited to in-frame clones, with some not included. The V and J calls and clone size are taken from that table; D and trimming were inferred from the DNA. In the table there are 120,000 to 150,000 clones, about 89% of which are singletons. Trimming removed 5 bases from V and 8 bases from J; junction bases left unmatched: 15. The germline V gene encodes CDR1 SQVTM and CDR2 ANQGSEA. CDR3 length equals 15 residues. The V call is TRBV29-1, the J call TRBJ1-2; 9 nucleotides match TRBD1. Sequencing was done on a sample of peripheral blood. The sequence derives from a man older than 75 with acute or convalescent COVID-19. Here the CDR3 DNA reads TGCAGCGTTATATTCCGGGACAGGGTCGATGGAGGCTACACCTTC. Its protein is CSVIFRDRVDGGYTF. Variable domain in full (rest from reference TRBV29-1 and TRBJ1-2): SAVISQKPSRDICQRGTSLTIQCQVDSQVTMMFWYRQQPGQSLTLIATANQGSEATYESGFVIDKFPISRPNLTFSTLTVSNMSPEDSSIYLCSVIFRDRVDGGYTFGSGTRLTVV.